The entry below describes one T cell receptor beta chain. The target antigen is unknown. In germline, CDR1 is SQVTM, CDR2 ANQGSEA. V lost 0 bases and J 7 bases, leaving 0 bases between the germline ends. There are 9 residues in the CDR3. The data originate from a study of radiotherapy plus CTLA-4 blockade in lung cancer. Looking at the study overall: Among patients, approximately 17% showed objective responses, and 25% to 35% had disease control.

Overall study results and limits: Radiotherapy plus ipilimumab was followed by expansion in blood of tumor-derived TCR clones.

Profiling relied on immunoSEQ multiplex PCR, and the TCRdb table lists in-frame clones only, not all of them. Of around 110,000 clones in the sample, around 89% were seen once. The input for sequencing was peripheral blood, taken from a patient treated with radiotherapy plus ipilimumab. The receptor was derived from a human donor with non-small cell lung cancer that progressed on radiotherapy plus ipilimumab. The chain joins TRBV29-1 to TRBJ1-1; D ambiguous. This chain's CDR3 is CSVEDEAFF. The CDR3 DNA reads as TGCAGCGTTGAAGATGAAGCTTTCTTT.